These 23 T cell receptor beta chains were all obtained from the same sample, sequenced in a study of regulatory T cells in long-lasting Graves disease. To make TCR beta libraries, researchers used iRepertoire HTBI primers and Arm-PCR of CDR3 regions. TCRdb used MiXCR to reprocess the multiplex PCR reads, holding one entry per CDR3 protein. The table has 350,000 to 500,000 distinct CDR3 sequences, about 16% seen once. Time point noted: newly diagnosed GD, antithyroid drugs for less than 3 months. After RNA was extracted from PBMCs, the TCR library was made from it. This same sample was also part of a study on T cells in Graves' hyperthyroidism and ophthalmopathy.

This specimen was peripheral blood mononuclear cells (PBMCs), taken at new diagnosis, from a patient treated with antithyroid drugs. These TCRs come from a woman aged 25-40 years with Graves disease.

This clonotype came up a few times. One end of the junction fails to match germline, which may point to a read error. The genes are TRBV24-1 and TRBJ2-1; no clear D. Per germline, CDR1 KGHDR and CDR2 SFDVKD. This CDR3 comprises 14 residues. The CDR3 sequence: CATSDRVAYNERFF. The CDR3 DNA reads as TGTGCCACCAGTGATAGGGTCGCCTACAATGAGCGGTTCTTC.

This clonotype occurred many times. The V call is TRBV30, the J call TRBJ1-5, with D possibly matching TRBD1 (5 bases). The CDR3 runs 14 residues. The V end was cut by 0 bases, the J end by 7 bases, with 13 bases between. Germline CDR1 reads GTSNPN; CDR2 reads SVGIG (reference sequence). The CDR3 coding sequence is TGTGCCTGGAGTGTACGGGGCTTTGGGCAGCCCCAGCATTTT. It specifies CAWSVRGFGQPQHF.

A few counts support this clonotype. The genes are TRBV20-1 and TRBJ1-6; D remains ambiguous. Trimming took 4 bases from V and 3 from J, leaving 7 bases between them. Germline V lookup: CDR1 DFQATT, CDR2 SNEGSKA (reference sequence). CDR3 length: 13 residues. This CDR3 reads CSATQNYNSPLHF. CDR3 sequence (DNA): TGCAGTGCTACTCAGAACTATAATTCACCCCTCCACTTT.

This clonotype was seen ten or more times. CDR3 amino acids: CASSEAGDEQYF. The CDR3 nucleotides are TGTGCCAGCTCAGAAGCGGGAGACGAGCAGTACTTC. This chain joins TRBV18 and TRBJ2-7, with 8 positions matching TRBD2. The germline gives CDR1 KGHSH, CDR2 LQKENI. V trimming: 5 bases; J trimming: 5 bases; junction bases outside the gene matches: 2. The CDR3 has 12 residues.

This clonotype was picked up many times. This chain connects TRBV27 to TRBJ2-3; TRBD2 matches at 14 bases. The CDR3 extends over 20 amino acids. J lost 4 bases, V lost 5 bases, and 17 bases had no gene match. Germline CDR1 and CDR2: MNHEY and SMNVEV (reference sequence). In DNA, the CDR3 is TGTGCCAGCAGTCCCTTAGACCCGGGACTAGCGGGAGTTCGAGCAGATACGCAGTATTTT. Its translation is CASSPLDPGLAGVRADTQYF.

This clonotype was detected a few times. V and J are TRBV5-1 and TRBJ2-5; 10 bases agree with TRBD2. The CDR3 is 16 residues long. V lost 0 bases to trimming and J lost 4 bases; unmatched junction nucleotides: 6. Looked up from germline, CDR1 is SGHRS and CDR2 is YFSETQ. The CDR3 spells CASSLVPSGSGETQYF. CDR3 sequence (DNA): TGCGCCAGCAGCTTGGTACCTAGCGGGAGTGGAGAGACCCAGTACTTC. Full variable domain (remainder filled in from reference TRBV5-1 and TRBJ2-5): KAGVTQTPRYLIKTRGQQVTLSCSPISGHRSVSWYQQTPGQGLQFLFEYFSETQRNKGNFPGRFSGRQFSNSRSEMNVSTLELGDSALYLCASSLVPSGSGETQYFGPGTRLLVL.

The CDR3 spells CATSIRGVSEAFF. CDR3 DNA: TGTGCCACCAGCATTCGCGGTGTTTCTGAAGCTTTCTTT. The chain combines TRBV15 with TRBJ1-1; D uncertain. The CDR3 consists of 13 residues. V shed 4 bases and J shed 6 bases, with 12 bases lying between them. Looked up from germline, CDR1 is LNHNV and CDR2 is YYDKDF (reference sequence). Full variable domain (rest looked up from reference TRBV15 and TRBJ1-1): DAMVIQNPRYQVTQFGKPVTLSCSQTLNHNVMYWYQQKSSQAPKLLFHYYDKDFNNEADTPDNFQSRRPNTSFCFLDIRSPGLGDTAMYLCATSIRGVSEAFFGQGTRLTVV.

There are a few counts of this clonotype. This chain connects TRBV15 to TRBJ2-1; D remains ambiguous. This CDR3 is built from 15 residues. Trimming stripped 3 bases from V and 5 bases from J, with 14 bases between. CDR1 is LNHNV and CDR2 is YYDKDF in the germline V gene (reference sequence). CDR3 loop: CATSRGHVGDNEQFF. For the CDR3, the DNA is TGTGCCACCAGCAGGGGCCACGTCGGTGACAATGAGCAGTTCTTC.

This clonotype showed up many times. The V and J genes are TRBV2 and TRBJ1-4; unclear D gene. Germline V CDR1 and CDR2: SNHLY, FYNNEI. There are 15 residues in the CDR3. The germline V and J ends were trimmed by 2 bases and 11 bases, with 18 bases remaining between them. The CDR3, as DNA: TGTGCCAGCAGTGAATCGTACAGTAAGGCGCGGAAACTGTTTTTT. It translates to CASSESYSKARKLFF. Full variable domain (rest looked up from reference TRBV2 and TRBJ1-4): EPEVTQTPSHQVTQMGQEVILRCVPISNHLYFYWYRQILGQKVEFLVSFYNNEISEKSEIFDDQFSVERPDGSNFTLKIRSTKLEDSAMYFCASSESYSKARKLFFGSGTQLSVL.

This chain links TRBV19 with TRBJ2-1; D may be TRBD1 (5 bases). V was pared by 4 bases and J by 1 base, with 8 bases between. Germline assignment: CDR1 LNHDA and CDR2 SQIVND (reference sequence). The CDR3 is 14 residues long. CDR3 nucleotide sequence: TGTGCCAGTAGTACAGGGTTTTCCTACAATGAGCAGTTCTTC. Translating gives CASSTGFSYNEQFF.

The sample holds many counts of this clonotype. The chain uses TRBV7-8 and TRBJ1-3, with D possibly being TRBD1 (5 bases). Germline assignment: CDR1 SGHVS and CDR2 FQNEAQ. This CDR3 contains 14 residues. V lost 5 bases and J 8 bases, leaving 16 bases between the germline ends. DNA of the CDR3: TGTGCCAGCAGCCCAGGGAGGGGCAGAGACACCATATATTTT. Its translation: CASSPGRGRDTIYF.

This chain joins TRBV28 and TRBJ2-7; 7 nucleotides align to TRBD2. V was pared by 2 bases and J by 0 bases, with 4 bases of the junction left unmatched. CDR3 length equals 15 residues. The germline V gene encodes CDR1 MDHEN and CDR2 SYDVKM. The CDR3 loop is CASSLNGRPSYEQYF. The CDR3 nucleotides read TGTGCCAGCAGTTTAAACGGGAGGCCCTCCTACGAGCAGTACTTC.

The chain recombines TRBV10-3 with TRBJ1-2, with 7 nucleotides matching TRBD1. V shed 2 bases, J shed 8 bases, and the junction held 8 bases outside the gene matches. Germline CDR1 reads ENHRY; CDR2 reads SYGVKD. The CDR3 extends over 14 amino acids. The CDR3 region is CAISEMGDSGGYTF. The CDR3 DNA reads TGTGCCATCAGTGAGATGGGGGACAGCGGCGGCTACACCTTC.

Only a few counts were recorded for this clonotype. This chain uses TRBV6-2 or TRBV6-3 with TRBJ1-5; D unclear. The CDR3 is 14 amino acids. The V gene lost 4 bases and the J gene lost 6 bases, with 13 bases spanning the gap. Germline V gene lookup returns CDR1 MNHEY and CDR2 SVGEGT. CDR3 protein: CASSLGSIRQPQHF. The CDR3 nucleotides read TGTGCCAGCAGTTTGGGGAGTATTCGTCAGCCCCAGCATTTT.

This clonotype has ten or more counts. The V and J genes are TRBV20-1 and TRBJ1-4; D not certain. Germline-derived CDR1 and CDR2 are DFQATT and SNEGSKA (reference sequence). The V gene lost 5 bases and the J gene lost 5 bases, with 12 bases spanning the gap. CDR3 length equals 13 residues. The CDR3 protein is CSAPGNLNEKLFF. CDR3 coding DNA: TGCAGTGCTCCGGGAAACCTAAATGAAAAACTGTTTTTT.

This clonotype came up many times. This chain connects TRBV20-1 to TRBJ2-7, with D possibly called TRBD1 or TRBD2 (5 bases each). The CDR3 contains 15 residues. Germline values: CDR1 DFQATT, CDR2 SNEGSKA (reference sequence). The V and J ends lost 5 bases and 0 bases respectively, with 17 bases between them. The CDR3 DNA sequence: TGCAGTGCTGGTAACCGGGACCTAAGCTCCTACGAGCAGTACTTC. As protein: CSAGNRDLSSYEQYF.

This clonotype appeared many times. V gene TRBV28 combines with J gene TRBJ2-7; D gene ambiguous. The CDR3 spans 15 residues. CDR1 and CDR2 from the germline V gene are MDHEN and SYDVKM. Trimming shortened V by 5 bases and J by 1 base, and 15 bases separated the two germline ends. The DNA for the CDR3 is TGTGCCAGCAGTCCCCCCCCAGCGATATCCTACGAGCAGTACTTC. Translating gives CASSPPPAISYEQYF.

This clonotype was observed many times. V is TRBV7-2 and J is TRBJ1-2; D uncertain. This CDR3 region has 13 residues. Germline V CDR1 and CDR2: SGHTA, FQGNSA. Trimming took off 2 bases at V and 6 bases at J, with 10 bases between the two ends. CDR3 nucleotides: TGTGCCAGCAGCTTATTTTTGGGTGATGGCTACACCTTC. Translating gives CASSLFLGDGYTF.

This clonotype showed up many times. This sequence joins TRBV28 and TRBJ2-2, with a tentative D call TRBD2 (5 bases). The CDR3 is 20 residues long. Trimming took off 6 bases at V and 2 bases at J, with 28 bases between the two ends. Germline V gene lookup returns CDR1 MDHEN and CDR2 SYDVKM. The CDR3 DNA sequence: TGTGCCAGCAGGCGAGCTAAGAGGGAGCCCCGAGTCTCTAACACCGGGGAGCTGTTTTTT. This codes for CASRRAKREPRVSNTGELFF.

This clonotype was seen repeatedly, ten times or more. The V call is TRBV20-1, the J call TRBJ2-7; possible D gene TRBD1, 5 bases. V was trimmed by 3 bases and J by 4 bases, leaving 7 bases between them. CDR1 DFQATT and CDR2 SNEGSKA come from the germline V gene (reference sequence). The CDR3 runs 11 residues. In DNA form, the CDR3 reads TGCAGTGCTAGGCCAGGGTACGAGCAGTACTTC. It encodes CSARPGYEQYF.

This clonotype came up many times. V usage is TRBV20-1 and J usage is TRBJ2-1; 8 bases align to TRBD2. Germline-derived CDR1 and CDR2 are DFQATT and SNEGSKA (reference sequence). V shed 1 base, J shed 5 bases, and the junction held 7 bases outside the gene matches. CDR3 length: 15 residues. The CDR3 spells CSARVFGLADNEQFF. The CDR3, as DNA: TGCAGTGCTAGAGTCTTTGGACTAGCAGACAATGAGCAGTTCTTC.

In this sample, this clonotype turned up many times. The chain combines TRBV27 with TRBJ2-4; D could derive from TRBD1 or TRBD2 (6 bases each). Trimming pared 4 bases from V and 3 bases from J, leaving 16 bases between. The V gene's germline CDR1 is MNHEY and CDR2 SMNVEV (reference sequence). The CDR3 totals 16 residues. The CDR3 sequence is CASSSAFRGGKNIQYF. CDR3 coding DNA: TGTGCCAGCAGTTCCGCCTTCAGGGGAGGCAAAAACATTCAGTACTTC.

This clonotype was seen many times. The gene calls are TRBV20-1 and TRBJ2-3; 9 nucleotides align to TRBD2. V lost 5 bases, J lost 6 bases, and 9 bases stayed unmatched. Germline V gene lookup returns CDR1 DFQATT and CDR2 SNEGSKA (reference sequence). The CDR3 consists of 14 residues. CDR3: CSAYPAGGWDTQYF. CDR3 in DNA: TGCAGTGCTTATCCGGCGGGAGGGTGGGATACGCAGTATTTT.